Listed below are T cell receptor beta chains from one sample, sequenced in a study of cytomegalovirus exposure and HLA in healthy donors. Here immunoSEQ multiplex PCR was the method, and the copy in TCRdb shows in-frame clones only, minus some. The repertoire has around 120,000 clones, 60% to 85% of them found once; the top ten carry just under 6.5%. The sample consisted of PBMCs. Source of these receptors: a woman between 40 and 50 years old in good health and CMV-seronegative. CDR3s include the opening cysteine and the closing phenylalanine or tryptophan. D genes are given only for firm matches. Rows may omit the clone size; those that give it use once, few, many or a size class.

>TRBJ1-5|TRBV10-1|13|few|TRBD1
CASSPGTGQPQHF
TGCGCCAGCAGTCCTGGGACAGGACAGCCCCAGCATTTT
>TRBJ2-1|TRBV6-1|15|NA|TRBD1
CASRKDRGLYNEQFF
TGTGCCAGCAGGAAGGACAGGGGACTTTACAATGAGCAGTTCTTC
>TRBJ2-5|TRBV5-1|15|NA|TRBD1
CASSLVDRGQETQYF
TGCGCCAGCAGCTTGGTGGACAGGGGTCAAGAGACCCAGTACTTC
>TRBJ1-5|TRBV6-5|13|NA|NA
CASSYYRNQPQHF
TGTGCCAGCAGTTACTATCGGAATCAGCCCCAGCATTTT
>TRBJ2-1|TRBV29-1|19|NA|NA
CSVEDPQGGRPGSYNEQFF
TGCAGCGTTGAAGATCCCCAGGGCGGTCGGCCGGGCTCCTACAATGAGCAGTTCTTC
>TRBJ2-1|TRBV5-4|15|few|TRBD2
CASSDPLAGENEQFF
TGTGCCAGCAGCGATCCACTAGCGGGAGAAAATGAGCAGTTCTTC
>TRBJ1-6|TRBV27|16|NA|NA
CASSLIAPGYNSPLHF
TGTGCCAGCAGTTTAATTGCCCCGGGGTATAATTCACCCCTCCACTTT
>TRBJ1-1|TRBV7-9|18|NA|TRBD1
CASSSFGQGYIVNTEAFF
TGTGCCAGCAGCTCCTTTGGACAGGGTTATATAGTGAACACTGAAGCTTTCTTT
>TRBJ2-7|TRBV2|13|NA|TRBD1
CASTTGDSYEQYF
TGTGCCAGCACCACAGGGGACTCCTACGAGCAGTACTTC
>TRBJ2-5|TRBV7-9|13|NA|NA
CASTVGGSETQYF
TGTGCCAGTACCGTTGGGGGCTCAGAGACCCAGTACTTC
>TRBJ2-2|TRBV27|14|NA|TRBD1
CASSWGTGTGELFF
TGTGCCAGCAGCTGGGGGACAGGGACCGGGGAGCTGTTTTTT
>TRBJ1-3|TRBV6-6|15|NA|TRBD1
CASSLTQGVGNTIYF
TGTGCCAGCAGTCTAACTCAGGGGGTTGGAAACACCATATATTTT
>TRBJ2-7|TRBV4-1|14|NA|TRBD1
CASSPRDRSYEQYF
TGCGCCAGCAGCCCCCGGGACAGATCCTACGAGCAGTACTTC
>TRBJ1-6|TRBV5-5|13|NA|TRBD1
CASSFGQDLTLHF
TGTGCCAGCAGCTTCGGACAGGACCTCACCCTCCACTTT
>TRBJ2-7|TRBV28|15|NA|TRBD1
CASSLTGALSYEQYF
TGTGCCAGCAGTTTAACAGGGGCACTGTCCTACGAGCAGTACTTC
>TRBJ2-1|TRBV11-3|15|NA|NA
CASSFQGSSYNEQFF
TGTGCCAGCAGCTTTCAGGGAAGCTCCTACAATGAGCAGTTCTTC
>TRBJ1-2|TRBV5-1|15|NA|TRBD1
CASSLGTGRNYGYTF
TGCGCCAGCAGCTTGGGGACAGGCCGTAACTATGGCTACACCTTC
>TRBJ2-5|TRBV29-1|14|NA|TRBD1
CSVDLETGTETQYF
TGCAGCGTTGACTTAGAGACAGGGACAGAGACCCAGTACTTC
>TRBJ2-7|TRBV4-2|14|once|TRBD1
CASSQVTGGYEQYF
TGTGCCAGCAGCCAAGTTACAGGGGGGTACGAGCAGTACTTC
>TRBJ2-7|TRBV4-3|15|NA|NA
CASSQGRGVSYEQYF
TGCGCCAGCAGCCAAGGCAGGGGAGTGTCCTACGAGCAGTACTTC
>TRBJ2-7|TRBV5-4|12|NA|NA
CASSFGPDEQYF
TGTGCCAGCAGCTTTGGTCCGGACGAGCAGTACTTC
>TRBJ2-7|TRBV2|12|once|TRBD2
CASTGRGYEQYF
TGTGCCAGTACCGGGAGGGGCTACGAGCAGTACTTC
>TRBJ1-5|TRBV10-3|14|NA|NA
CAIRQGDWGQPQHF
TGTGCCATCAGACAGGGAGACTGGGGTCAGCCCCAGCATTTT
>TRBJ1-4|TRBV5-1|14|NA|NA
CASSLGSQNEKLFF
TGCGCCAGCAGCTTGGGATCCCAGAATGAAAAACTGTTTTTT
>TRBJ1-3|TRBV5-1|14|NA|NA
CASSVTSSGNTIYF
TGCGCCAGCAGCGTGACAAGCTCTGGAAACACCATATATTTT
>TRBJ1-1|TRBV7-6|12|NA|NA
CASSPHPREAFF
TGTGCCAGCAGCCCCCACCCGAGGGAAGCTTTCTTT
>TRBJ2-2|TRBV5-1|15|NA|TRBD1
CASSPGPGGTGELFF
TGCGCCAGCAGCCCCGGGCCAGGGGGCACCGGGGAGCTGTTTTTT
>TRBJ2-3|TRBV9|15|NA|TRBD2
CASSEGLAARDTQYF
TGTGCCAGCAGCGAAGGACTAGCCGCTAGGGATACGCAGTATTTT
>TRBJ1-1|TRBV28|14|NA|TRBD1
CASGQGQGLLGAFF
TGTGCCAGCGGACAGGGCCAGGGGCTCTTGGGAGCTTTCTTT
>TRBJ2-5|TRBV5-4|15|few|TRBD1
CASSLGGQAKETQYF
TGTGCCAGCAGCTTGGGTGGACAGGCCAAAGAGACCCAGTACTTC
>TRBJ1-2|TRBV28|17|NA|TRBD1
CASSLGDRGPLWYGYTF
TGTGCCAGCAGTTTAGGGGACAGGGGACCTCTTTGGTATGGCTACACCTTC
>TRBJ2-3|TRBV7-7|21|NA|TRBD1
CASSPSWGNIRQGFRPDTQYF
TGTGCTAGCAGTCCATCTTGGGGAAATATCAGACAGGGGTTCAGGCCAGATACGCAGTATTTT
>TRBJ2-3|TRBV7-9|15|NA|NA
CSSTLGWGVGDTQYF
TGTTCCAGCACGTTGGGATGGGGGGTAGGAGATACGCAGTATTTT
>TRBJ2-1|TRBV18|19|NA|TRBD2
CASSPLASGRALEGNEQFF
TGTGCCAGCTCACCACTTGCTAGCGGGAGGGCCCTCGAGGGCAATGAGCAGTTCTTC
>TRBJ2-1|TRBV7-2|15|NA|TRBD2
CASSPPLAGYNEQFF
TGTGCCAGCAGCCCCCCCCTAGCGGGTTATAATGAGCAGTTCTTC
>TRBJ2-7|TRBV1|16|NA|NA
CTSSQEGLALFYEQYF
TGCACCAGCAGCCAAGAGGGACTAGCGCTTTTCTACGAGCAGTACTTC
>TRBJ1-1|TRBV28|17|NA|TRBD1
CASHTVPINRGLTEAFF
TGTGCCAGCCATACGGTCCCTATAAACAGGGGGCTTACTGAAGCTTTCTTT
>TRBJ2-7|TRBV7-9|14|once|NA
CASRPGTKSFLLYF
TGTGCCAGCAGGCCCGGGACAAAATCTTTCCTTCTGTACTTC
>TRBJ2-1|TRBV7-9|15|NA|TRBD2
CASSLGREGGNEQFF
TGTGCCAGCAGCTTAGGGCGGGAGGGGGGCAATGAGCAGTTCTTC
>TRBJ2-2|TRBV5-5|17|few|NA
CASSPTPGRANTGELFF
TGTGCCAGCAGCCCCACCCCCGGCAGGGCAAACACCGGGGAGCTGTTTTTT
>TRBJ2-2|TRBV11-2|15|NA|TRBD2
CASRTTSGRAGELFF
TGTGCCAGCAGGACAACTAGCGGGAGGGCTGGGGAGCTGTTTTTT
>TRBJ1-2|TRBV11-2|15|NA|TRBD1
CASSPGTGDRYGYTF
TGTGCCAGCAGCCCAGGGACAGGGGACCGCTATGGCTACACCTTC
>TRBJ2-5|TRBV21-1|16|NA|NA
CASTEQAPDFQETQYF
TGTGCCAGCACAGAACAGGCCCCTGACTTCCAAGAGACCCAGTACTTC
>TRBJ1-2|TRBV6-5|16|few|NA
CASSYSLEETGYGYTF
TGTGCCAGCAGTTACTCGCTAGAAGAAACCGGCTATGGCTACACCTTC
>TRBJ2-6|TRBV6-6|15|NA|NA
CASSNTGSGANGLTF
TGTGCCAGCAGTAATACAGGGTCCGGGGCCAACGGCCTGACTTTC
>TRBJ2-7|TRBV7-2|13|NA|TRBD2
CASSHAGGYEQYF
TGTGCCAGCAGCCACGCGGGAGGATACGAGCAGTACTTC
>TRBJ2-7|TRBV18|15|NA|TRBD2
CASHPTSGRVSEQYF
TGTGCCAGCCACCCCACTAGCGGGAGGGTCTCCGAGCAGTACTTC
>TRBJ2-2|TRBV5-6|14|NA|NA
CASSLVRGTGELFF
TGTGCCAGCAGCTTGGTACGGGGCACCGGGGAGCTGTTTTTT
>TRBJ2-7|TRBV19|15|few|TRBD2
CASSIQPSGAYEQYF
TGTGCCAGTAGTATTCAGCCTAGCGGGGCCTACGAGCAGTACTTC
>TRBJ1-2|TRBV28|13|NA|TRBD1
CASSSGQGDGYTF
TGTGCCAGCAGCTCTGGACAGGGGGATGGCTACACCTTC